These T cell receptor beta chains were read from a single sample in a study of blood T cell repertoires in COVID-19. Generated by immunoSEQ multiplex PCR, the TCRdb table keeps only in-frame clones and is missing some. The table shows 60,000 to 80,000 clones, with just over 85% occurring only once. Sequencing was done on a sample of peripheral blood. The receptors stem from an elderly woman with acute or convalescent COVID-19. Each CDR3 is given with its conserved first and last residue. The D gene is left open where the match is weak. The size entry is marked missing in some rows and otherwise reads once, few, many or a size class.

>TRBJ2-7|TRBV6-5|TRBD2|-
TGTGCCAGCAGGGTAGCGGGGTCCTACGAGCAGTACTTC
CASRVAGSYEQYF
>TRBJ1-5|TRBV5-4|-|once
TGTGCCAGCAGTAAGGGGGACAATCAGCCCCAGCATTTT
CASSKGDNQPQHF
>TRBJ1-6|TRBV28|TRBD1|-
TGTGCCAGCGGAACAGGGGGTTTCTCACCCCTCCACTTT
CASGTGGFSPLHF
>TRBJ2-6|TRBV7-8|-|few
TGTGCCGGGATCAGGGGCTCTGGGGCCAACGTCCTGACTTTC
CAGIRGSGANVLTF
>TRBJ2-7|TRBV28|TRBD1|-
TGTGCCAGCAGTTTTCCGGGACAGTCCTACGAGCAGTACTTC
CASSFPGQSYEQYF
>TRBJ2-5|TRBV7-2|-|-
TGTGCCAGCAGCCTAGGCCCAAACTATAGCGGCCAAGAGACCCAGTACTTC
CASSLGPNYSGQETQYF
>TRBJ2-7|TRBV3-1/TRBV3-2|TRBD1|-
TGTGCCAGCAGCCAGGCCCGGTCTGACAGGGGTTACGAGCAGTACTTC
CASSQARSDRGYEQYF
>TRBJ1-1|TRBV12-3/TRBV12-4|-|once
TGTGCCAGCAGCCAATTAACAGGGAAAGCTTTCTTT
CASSQLTGKAFF
>TRBJ2-3|TRBV4-1|TRBD2|-
TGCGCCAGCAGCCGCGGACTAGCGGGAGGACCGAGCACAGATACGCAGTATTTT
CASSRGLAGGPSTDTQYF
>TRBJ2-5|TRBV2|TRBD1|-
TGTGCCAGCAGTCCACAGGGGCAGGAGACCCAGTACTTC
CASSPQGQETQYF
>TRBJ2-7|TRBV27|TRBD2|-
TGTGCCAGCAGTTTACGGACTAGCGGGAGGGCCCGCGAGCAGTACTTC
CASSLRTSGRAREQYF
>TRBJ1-2|TRBV28|-|-
TGTGCCAGCGCCCCATGGGGGCTTGTCTATGGCTACACCTTC
CASAPWGLVYGYTF
>TRBJ1-2|TRBV13|-|once
TGTGCCAGCAGGGCGGGAAGAGGCTACACCTTC
CASRAGRGYTF
>TRBJ2-3|TRBV12-5|TRBD2|-
TGTGCTAGTGGTTTGGGGACTAGCGGGACAAACACAGATACGCAGTATTTT
CASGLGTSGTNTDTQYF
>TRBJ1-5|TRBV6-6|-|-
TGTGCCAGCAGTTACGGGGGGAATCAGCCCCAGCATTTT
CASSYGGNQPQHF
>TRBJ1-6|TRBV25-1|-|-
TGTGCCAGCAGTGAATGGGGGCACCATAATTCACCCCTCCACTTT
CASSEWGHHNSPLHF
>TRBJ1-2|TRBV12-3/TRBV12-4|-|-
TGTGCCAGCACCCGCGACGGGAACTATGGCTACACCTTC
CASTRDGNYGYTF
>TRBJ2-6|TRBV10-3|TRBD1|-
TGTGCCATCAGAGGGGTAGGGACAGGGGAAGGTGGGGCCAACGTCCTGACTTTC
CAIRGVGTGEGGANVLTF
>TRBJ1-1|TRBV20-1|-|few
TGCAGTGCTAGTATCCGGGGGGGCTCTGCTTTCTTT
CSASIRGGSAFF
>TRBJ2-2|TRBV6-1|-|-
TGTGCCAGCAGTGATGACAGACACACCGGGGAGCTGTTTTTT
CASSDDRHTGELFF
>TRBJ2-3|TRBV2|TRBD1|-
TGTGCCAGCAGACGGGACAGGGTAGGCACAGATACGCAGTATTTT
CASRRDRVGTDTQYF
>TRBJ2-1|TRBV11-2|-|-
TGTGCCAGCAGCTTAGGGGCCAGGGTTGGTAATGAGCAGTTCTTC
CASSLGARVGNEQFF
>TRBJ1-3|TRBV6-6|TRBD1|once
TGTGCCAGTTTCCGGGACAGGGACGTAAACACCATATATTTT
CASFRDRDVNTIYF
>TRBJ1-1|TRBV7-2|-|-
TGTGCCAGCAGCTTCGAGAGGCTGAGGGCTTTCTTT
CASSFERLRAFF
>TRBJ1-4|TRBV19|-|-
TGTGCCAGTAGGAGAGGGGAAAAACTGTTTTTT
CASRRGEKLFF
>TRBJ2-3|TRBV25-1|TRBD2|few
TGTGCCAGCAGTGAATACGGGACTAGCGGGAGAACAGATACGCAGTATTTT
CASSEYGTSGRTDTQYF